Listed below are T cell receptor beta chains from one sample, sequenced in a study of cytomegalovirus exposure and HLA in healthy donors. This table comes from immunoSEQ multiplex PCR, and its TCRdb copy is limited to in-frame clones, with some not included. Here the sample spans 100,000 to 150,000 clones, more than 65% being singletons. The sequenced sample was PBMCs. Receptor source: a man over 45 in good health and CMV-seronegative. Each CDR3 is given with its conserved first and last residue. A D gene is named only where the DNA matches it firmly. Size values are once, few and many counts, or a class for expanded clones, and some rows have none.

CDR3,DNA,V,size,J,D
CASSVAGTGIGYTF,TGTGCCAGCAGCGTTGCCGGGACAGGGATAGGCTACACCTTC,TRBV9,once,TRBJ1-2,TRBD1
CASSQGLAGTPYNEQFF,TGTGCCAGCAGCCAGGGACTAGCGGGGACTCCCTACAATGAGCAGTTCTTC,TRBV7-9,.,TRBJ2-1,TRBD2
CASSETGSQPQHF,TGTGCCAGCAGCGAGACAGGGAGTCAGCCCCAGCATTTT,TRBV6-4,.,TRBJ1-5,TRBD1
CASSPYRGERGNNEQFF,TGTGCCAGCTCACCCTATCGGGGCGAAAGGGGGAACAATGAGCAGTTCTTC,TRBV18,.,TRBJ2-1,.
CSVDSLGADTQYF,TGCAGCGTTGATTCCTTGGGGGCGGATACGCAGTATTTT,TRBV29-1,.,TRBJ2-3,.
CASSVGADLAKNIQYF,TGTGCCAGCAGCGTAGGGGCAGACCTAGCCAAAAACATTCAGTACTTC,TRBV9,.,TRBJ2-4,.
CASSTSTGEKLFF,TGTGCCAGCAGTACTAGCACGGGAGAAAAACTGTTTTTT,TRBV7-9,.,TRBJ1-4,.
CASSVSGSNYGYTF,TGTGCCAGCAGCGTATCGGGATCTAACTATGGCTACACCTTC,TRBV9,.,TRBJ1-2,.
CASSYARGAGETQYF,TGTGCCAGCAGTTATGCGCGGGGGGCCGGGGAGACCCAGTACTTC,TRBV28,.,TRBJ2-5,TRBD2
CASSLVGGTTTDTQYF,TGCGCCAGCAGCTTGGTCGGGGGGACCACCACAGATACGCAGTATTTT,TRBV5-1,.,TRBJ2-3,TRBD2
CASTLSLQGNTGELFF,TGCGCCAGCACCCTGAGTTTACAGGGGAACACCGGGGAGCTGTTTTTT,TRBV5-1,.,TRBJ2-2,.
CASSFDRAPYNEQFF,TGTGCCAGCAGCTTCGACAGGGCACCCTACAATGAGCAGTTCTTC,TRBV6-4,.,TRBJ2-1,TRBD1
CASSSPAGGSGANVLTF,TGTGCCAGCAGTTCCCCGGCCGGGGGGTCAGGGGCCAACGTCCTGACTTTC,TRBV28,.,TRBJ2-6,TRBD2
CAWTPSSGWATNYGYTF,TGTGCCTGGACCCCCTCCAGCGGATGGGCCACTAACTATGGCTACACCTTC,TRBV30,.,TRBJ1-2,.
CASSQDRRKNTEAFF,TGTGCCAGCAGCCAAGATCGGAGAAAGAACACTGAAGCTTTCTTT,TRBV4-2,few,TRBJ1-1,.
CASSPFFSTDTQYF,TGTGCCAGCAGCCCATTTTTTAGCACAGATACGCAGTATTTT,TRBV7-9,.,TRBJ2-3,.
CASGQGGNQPQHF,TGTGCCAGCGGACAGGGGGGAAATCAGCCCCAGCATTTT,TRBV19,.,TRBJ1-5,TRBD1
CVCVGRGNTEAFF,TGTGTGTGTGTAGGGAGAGGGAACACTGAAGCTTTCTTT,TRBV28,few,TRBJ1-1,.
CASSWGSARGSTDTQYF,TGTGCCAGCAGCTGGGGTTCAGCGCGGGGGAGCACAGATACGCAGTATTTT,TRBV13,few,TRBJ2-3,TRBD2
CASSITGDSPLHF,TGTGCCAGTAGTATTACAGGGGATTCACCCCTCCACTTT,TRBV19,.,TRBJ1-6,TRBD1
CAWTNGLGLTDTQYF,TGTGCCTGGACCAATGGGCTAGGACTCACAGATACGCAGTATTTT,TRBV30,.,TRBJ2-3,.
CASSENKRGAYYEQYF,TGTGCCAGCAGTGAAAATAAGCGGGGGGCCTACTACGAGCAGTACTTC,TRBV2,.,TRBJ2-7,TRBD2
CASSSKGTGGYEQYF,TGTGCCAGCAGTTCCAAGGGGACAGGGGGCTACGAGCAGTACTTC,TRBV6-5,.,TRBJ2-7,TRBD1
CASSSRLAGTSYEQYF,TGTGCCAGCAGCTCGCGACTAGCGGGGACCTCCTACGAGCAGTACTTC,TRBV5-6,.,TRBJ2-7,TRBD2
CASSFSGATIDTQYF,TGTGCCAGCAGCTTTAGCGGGGCTACCATAGATACGCAGTATTTT,TRBV6-5,.,TRBJ2-3,TRBD2
CASKGGTSTDTQYF,TGTGCCAGCAAGGGGGGGACCAGCACAGATACGCAGTATTTT,TRBV2,.,TRBJ2-3,.
CASSQRLAGGQETQYF,TGTGCCAGCAGCCAACGACTAGCGGGAGGTCAAGAGACCCAGTACTTC,TRBV5-4,.,TRBJ2-5,TRBD2
CASSRQQGAKSYNSPLHF,TGCGCCAGCAGCCGGCAACAGGGGGCTAAGTCCTATAATTCACCCCTCCACTTT,TRBV4-3,.,TRBJ1-6,TRBD1
CASSLTGSSYNEQFF,TGTGCCAGCAGCTTGACGGGTTCTTCCTACAATGAGCAGTTCTTC,TRBV11-2,.,TRBJ2-1,.
CASSLDWGRSSYNSPLHF,TGTGCCAGCAGCTTAGACTGGGGGCGAAGCTCCTATAATTCACCCCTCCACTTT,TRBV7-2,.,TRBJ1-6,.
CASPRGGYYGYTF,TGTGCCAGCCCCCGGGGGGGCTACTATGGCTACACCTTC,TRBV2,.,TRBJ1-2,.
CASSLGTGYDEQYF,TGTGCCAGCAGCTTAGGAACAGGGTATGACGAGCAGTACTTC,TRBV7-8,once,TRBJ2-7,.
CASSLEGDRGGRTDTQYF,TGTGCCAGCAGCTTAGAGGGGGATCGCGGGGGCCGCACAGATACGCAGTATTTT,TRBV7-8,once,TRBJ2-3,.
CASSDQGYDRTAGNEKLFF,TGTGCCAGCAGCGACCAGGGGTACGATAGGACGGCAGGTAATGAAAAACTGTTTTTT,TRBV7-4,.,TRBJ1-4,.
CASSKSTGGANTEAFF,TGTGCCAGCAGCAAAAGCACAGGGGGCGCAAACACTGAAGCTTTCTTT,TRBV5-4,.,TRBJ1-1,TRBD1
CASSSGQGSIPHEQYF,TGTGCCAGCAGCTCCGGACAGGGAAGTATTCCCCACGAGCAGTACTTC,TRBV11-3,.,TRBJ2-7,TRBD1
CASSFFGGSTDTQYF,TGTGCCAGCAGCTTTTTCGGCGGAAGCACAGATACGCAGTATTTT,TRBV7-8,once,TRBJ2-3,.
CASSVDSASTYEQYF,TGTGCCAGTAGTGTAGACAGCGCGTCTACGTACGAGCAGTACTTC,TRBV19,few,TRBJ2-7,.
CASSASRTGGLGYGYTF,TGTGCCAGCAGTGCGTCAAGGACAGGGGGTTTAGGCTATGGCTACACCTTC,TRBV6-1,few,TRBJ1-2,TRBD1
CASSSPGQGGTEAFF,TGTGCCAGCAGCTCCCCGGGACAGGGTGGCACTGAAGCTTTCTTT,TRBV5-6,few,TRBJ1-1,TRBD1
CASSLRLGTYEQYF,TGCGCCAGCAGCCTCCGACTAGGGACCTACGAGCAGTACTTC,TRBV5-1,.,TRBJ2-7,.
CASSPGGLFLGNTIYF,TGTGCCAGCAGCCCTGGGGGACTGTTTTTGGGAAACACCATATATTTT,TRBV7-9,.,TRBJ1-3,.
CASSTQGAYEQYF,TGTGCCAGTAGTACTCAGGGGGCCTACGAGCAGTACTTC,TRBV19,once,TRBJ2-7,TRBD1
CASSEAMGRQPQHF,TGTGCCAGCAGTGAAGCAATGGGGCGACAGCCCCAGCATTTT,TRBV2,.,TRBJ1-5,.
CASSLAGAFWTF,TGTGCCAGCAGCTTGGCAGGGGCCTTTTGGACCTTC,TRBV5-4,.,TRBJ1-2,.
CASSLDRLYGYTF,TGTGCCAGCAGCTTGGACAGGCTGTATGGCTACACCTTC,TRBV5-4,.,TRBJ1-2,.
CASMAATDTQYF,TGTGCCAGCATGGCCGCCACAGATACGCAGTATTTT,TRBV6-5,.,TRBJ2-3,.
CASYGQGGRSSYGYTF,TGTGCCAGCTATGGACAGGGAGGGCGATCCTCCTATGGCTACACCTTC,TRBV2,.,TRBJ1-2,TRBD1
CASSPQGGAGTPLHF,TGTGCCAGCAGCCCTCAAGGGGGCGCCGGGACACCCCTCCACTTT,TRBV6-6,.,TRBJ1-6,TRBD1
CASSQTGGEQYF,TGCGCCAGCAGCCAGACAGGGGGCGAGCAGTACTTC,TRBV4-1,.,TRBJ2-7,TRBD1
CSVVGPGAYEQYF,TGCAGCGTTGTCGGCCCAGGGGCCTACGAGCAGTACTTC,TRBV29-1,.,TRBJ2-7,.
CASSRQGNYEQYF,TGTGCCAGCAGCCGACAGGGTAACTACGAGCAGTACTTC,TRBV7-2,.,TRBJ2-7,TRBD1
CASSLLPGQGNYGYTF,TGTGCCAGCAGCTTATTGCCGGGACAGGGGAACTATGGCTACACCTTC,TRBV11-2,.,TRBJ1-2,TRBD1
CASTFWGGREHGYTF,TGTGCCAGCACCTTCTGGGGGGGCAGGGAGCATGGCTACACCTTC,TRBV6-4,.,TRBJ1-2,.
CASSVQGFSTEAFF,TGTGCCAGCAGCGTTCAGGGTTTTTCCACTGAAGCTTTCTTT,TRBV2,.,TRBJ1-1,.
CASSRDSQSYNEQFF,TGTGCCAGCAGCAGAGATAGCCAGTCCTACAATGAGCAGTTCTTC,TRBV11-2,.,TRBJ2-1,.
CASSVAEIWTGYFSGANVLTF,TGTGCCAGCAGCGTAGCCGAAATATGGACAGGTTATTTTTCTGGGGCCAACGTCCTGACTTTC,TRBV9,.,TRBJ2-6,TRBD1
CASSPTGQGINQPQHF,TGTGCCAGCTCACCCACGGGACAGGGGATTAATCAGCCCCAGCATTTT,TRBV18,.,TRBJ1-5,TRBD1
CASSLALGGTDTQYF,TGTGCCAGCAGTTTAGCCCTAGGGGGCACAGATACGCAGTATTTT,TRBV28,few,TRBJ2-3,.